The 21 T cell receptor beta chains reported below all come from one sample, sequenced in a study of T cells after yellow fever vaccination. MiXCR, run by TCRdb on the 5' RACE reads, gives a single entry per CDR3 protein. The sample has 500,000 to 650,000 distinct CDR3 sequences, roughly a sixth seen once. The input for sequencing was PBMCs, taken 4 to 5 days after the first yellow fever vaccination. All receptors derive from a man aged 18 to 35 who received the YFV17D yellow fever vaccine.

This clonotype was found a few times. J is TRBJ2-1 and V is TRBV6-1; 7 positions match TRBD1. CDR1 and CDR2 (germline): MNHNS, SASEGT. The CDR3 loop spans 16 amino acids. J gave up 5 bases and V 3 bases, and 10 bases lay outside the gene matches. This CDR3 reads CASSDRQGGGHNEQFF. The CDR3 DNA sequence: TGTGCCAGCAGTGACCGACAGGGTGGGGGTCACAATGAGCAGTTCTTC.

This chain joins TRBV20-1 and TRBJ2-5, with TRBD2 matching 7 bases. Germline trimming cut 5 bases from V and 6 bases from J; bases unmatched to any gene: 12. The germline V gene encodes CDR1 DFQATT and CDR2 SNEGSKA (reference sequence). This CDR3 spans 14 amino acids. Here the CDR3 reads CSARSSGGRKTQYF. The CDR3 DNA reads TGCAGTGCTCGCTCCTCGGGAGGTAGAAAGACCCAGTACTTC.

The chain joins TRBV4-1 to TRBJ1-1; 7 nucleotides align to TRBD1. This CDR3 contains 16 residues. Germline CDR1 is MGHRA and CDR2 is YSYEKL. The V segment lost 0 bases and the J segment 1 base; nucleotides outside the gene matches: 5. CDR3 sequence: CASSQDEAGGNTEAFF. The CDR3, as DNA: TGCGCCAGCAGCCAAGATGAAGCAGGGGGGAACACTGAAGCTTTCTTT.

J is TRBJ1-3 and V is TRBV10-3, with D hard to call. This CDR3 has 14 residues. V was trimmed by 7 bases and J by 0 bases, leaving 10 bases between them. In germline, CDR1 is ENHRY, CDR2 SYGVKD. The CDR3 loop is CAIKREGSGNTIYF. CDR3 nucleotide sequence: TGTGCCATCAAGCGGGAGGGCTCTGGAAACACCATATATTTT.

This clonotype showed up many times. The junction departs from germline at one end; a sequencing error may be responsible. The genes are TRBV5-1 and TRBJ2-1; 12 bases align to TRBD2. This CDR3 contains 16 residues. Germline V gene sequence: CDR1 SGHRS, CDR2 YFSETQ. The CDR3 reads CASSLGTSGGYNEQFF. The CDR3 DNA sequence: TGTGCCAGCAGCTTAGGCACTAGCGGGGGGTACAATGAGCAGTTCTTC.

This clonotype was detected a few times. This chain joins TRBV4-2 and TRBJ2-3; possibly TRBD2 for D (6 bases). Per germline, CDR1 LGHNA and CDR2 YNFKEQ. The CDR3 covers 16 residues. Trimming removed 0 bases at V and 2 bases at J, with 12 bases between. DNA for the CDR3: TGTGCCAGCAGCCAAGATTCAAGCGGGTCCACAGATACGCAGTATTTT. It yields the protein CASSQDSSGSTDTQYF.

This clonotype was observed a few times. The chain recombines TRBV5-5 with TRBJ2-4, with 7 bases that match TRBD1. There are 14 residues in the CDR3. Germline V gene sequence: CDR1 SGHKS, CDR2 YYEKEE (reference sequence). The V gene end was trimmed by 3 bases and the J gene end by 6 bases; junction bases not matched to a gene: 6. This CDR3 is CASSSGTALNIQYF. The CDR3 DNA reads TGTGCCAGCAGCTCCGGGACAGCCTTAAACATTCAGTACTTC.

This clonotype turned up a few times. The V and J genes are TRBV5-1 and TRBJ2-3, with D hard to call. Looked up from germline, CDR1 is SGHRS and CDR2 is YFSETQ. V was clipped by 5 bases and J by 2 bases, with 15 bases between them. The CDR3 has 15 amino acids. The CDR3 DNA is TGCGCCAGCAGTAGTCTCGCGAGTAACACAGATACGCAGTATTTT. Encoded protein: CASSSLASNTDTQYF.

The chain carries TRBV7-2 and TRBJ2-3; D perhaps matches TRBD2 (6 bases). The CDR3 extends over 14 amino acids. V was trimmed by 5 bases and J by 1 base, leaving 10 bases between them. CDR1 and CDR2 (germline): SGHTA, FQGNSA. The CDR3 loop is CASSPGVRTDTQYF. Written as DNA, the CDR3 is TGTGCCAGCAGCCCGGGGGTGCGCACAGATACGCAGTATTTT.

The V call is TRBV20-1, the J call TRBJ2-7; a weak D match, TRBD2 (6 bases). V was shortened by 3 bases and J by 4 bases, with 19 bases between the two germline ends. CDR1 is DFQATT, CDR2 SNEGSKA, per germline (reference sequence). The CDR3 sequence is 15 residues long. CDR3 nucleotide sequence: TGCAGTGCTAGGATTCTGGCGGGGACTTTTTACGAGCAGTACGTC. Amino acids: CSARILAGTFYEQYV.

This clonotype was counted at least ten times. The rearrangement links TRBV4-2 to TRBJ2-1; D remains unclear. The V end was cut by 0 bases, the J end by 0 bases, with 6 bases between. Per the germline V gene, CDR1 is LGHNA and CDR2 is YNFKEQ. The CDR3 has 15 amino acids. CDR3 in DNA: TGTGCCAGCAGCCAAGATGACGGCTCCTACAATGAGCAGTTCTTC. Translated: CASSQDDGSYNEQFF.

This clonotype was observed a handful of times. This chain connects TRBV10-3 to TRBJ2-7, with unresolved D. This CDR3 region has 14 residues. V was clipped by 2 bases and J by 3 bases, with 11 bases between them. Germline CDR1 reads ENHRY; CDR2 reads SYGVKD. The DNA of the CDR3 is TGTGCCATCAGTGAGCCGGACGTTGACTACGAGCAGTACTTC. Residues: CAISEPDVDYEQYF.

This clonotype has ten or more counts. The genes are TRBV5-5 and TRBJ1-5, with 8 bases that match TRBD1. The CDR3 spans 16 residues. After removal of 4 bases from V and 5 bases from J, the junction contained 11 bases not matched to a gene. Germline-derived CDR1 and CDR2 are SGHKS and YYEKEE (reference sequence). CDR3 nucleotide sequence: TGTGCCAGCAGCGATCCAAGGACAGGGTGGGATCAGCCCCAGCATTTT. Translated, it gives CASSDPRTGWDQPQHF.

V and J are TRBV12-3 or TRBV12-4 and TRBJ1-1; no clear D. This CDR3 has 14 amino acids. V shed 7 bases and J shed 1 base, with 13 bases lying between them. The CDR3 protein is CASTLRSGNTEAFF. In DNA, the CDR3 is TGTGCCAGCACCTTACGATCAGGGAACACTGAAGCTTTCTTT.

The chain has TRBV7-8 and TRBJ2-1; no reliable D call. The V end lost 1 base, the J end lost 10 bases, and 14 bases lay between the germline ends. This CDR3 contains 14 residues. The germline gives CDR1 SGHVS, CDR2 FQNEAQ. The CDR3, as DNA: TGTGCCAGCAGCTTAGAATCCTTGGTCGGCGAGCAGTTCTTC. Protein product: CASSLESLVGEQFF.

This rearrangement joins TRBV18 to TRBJ1-1; D gene ambiguous. This CDR3 has 15 amino acids. Between the trimmed V and J ends, which lost 0 bases and 6 bases, there was a span of 14 bases. Per the germline V gene, CDR1 is KGHSH and CDR2 is LQKENI. CDR3 residues: CASSPPSDQGAEAFF. The CDR3 nucleotides are TGTGCCAGCTCACCACCGTCGGACCAAGGTGCTGAAGCTTTCTTT. The variable domain in full, completed from reference TRBV18 and TRBJ1-1, reads NAGVMQNPRHLVRRRGQEARLRCSPMKGHSHVYWYRQLPEEGLKFMVYLQKENIIDESGMPKERFSAEFPKEGPSILRIQQVVRGDSAAYFCASSPPSDQGAEAFFGQGTRLTVV.

This clonotype was counted a few times. V is TRBV20-1 and J is TRBJ2-5; TRBD2 agrees at 12 bases. V dropped 4 bases and J dropped 0; count of bases not matched to a gene: 15. This CDR3 contains 19 residues. Germline V gene data show CDR1 as DFQATT and CDR2 as SNEGSKA (reference sequence). CDR3 region: CSAIYFGTSGWGYQETQYF. CDR3 DNA sequence: TGCAGTGCTATTTACTTTGGGACTAGCGGGTGGGGGTACCAAGAGACCCAGTACTTC.

This chain links TRBV7-2 with TRBJ2-5; TRBD2 matches 8 bases. V shed 2 bases and J 5 bases; nucleotides not matched to a gene: 7. The CDR3 runs 15 residues. Germline V gene sequence: CDR1 SGHTA, CDR2 FQGNSA. Here the CDR3 DNA reads TGTGCCAGCAGCTTATTCGCGGGGGGTACGGAGACCCAGTACTTC. This gives the protein CASSLFAGGTETQYF.

The genes are TRBV5-5 and TRBJ2-5, with 8 bases identical to TRBD2. The CDR3 covers 15 residues. V was clipped by 0 bases and J by 5 bases; unmatched bases: 6. CDR1 SGHKS and CDR2 YYEKEE come from the germline V gene (reference sequence). The CDR3 protein is CASSLAPTGGETQYF. In nucleotides, the CDR3 is TGTGCCAGCAGCTTGGCCCCCACGGGGGGGGAGACCCAGTACTTC.

V usage is TRBV5-1 and J usage is TRBJ2-3; no reliable D call. V was shortened by 3 bases and J by 7 bases, with 15 bases between the two germline ends. The length of the CDR3 is 14 residues. CDR1 and CDR2 (germline): SGHRS, YFSETQ. CDR3 nucleotides: TGCGCCAGCAGCTCGGAGTACGTGGCGAATACGCAGTATTTT. Protein product: CASSSEYVANTQYF. The full variable domain, completed using reference TRBV5-1 and TRBJ2-3, is KAGVTQTPRYLIKTRGQQVTLSCSPISGHRSVSWYQQTPGQGLQFLFEYFSETQRNKGNFPGRFSGRQFSNSRSEMNVSTLELGDSALYLCASSSEYVANTQYFGPGTRLTVL.

This clonotype was observed a handful of times. The chain has TRBV27 and TRBJ2-1; perhaps TRBD2 as D (6 bases). Trimming removed 8 bases from V and 1 base from J, with 15 bases in between. Looked up from germline, CDR1 is MNHEY and CDR2 is SMNVEV (reference sequence). The CDR3 runs to 15 residues. CDR3 DNA sequence: TGTGCCAGCGCCGCTGGGGGGACTTCCTACAATGAGCAGTTCTTC. Translated: CASAAGGTSYNEQFF.